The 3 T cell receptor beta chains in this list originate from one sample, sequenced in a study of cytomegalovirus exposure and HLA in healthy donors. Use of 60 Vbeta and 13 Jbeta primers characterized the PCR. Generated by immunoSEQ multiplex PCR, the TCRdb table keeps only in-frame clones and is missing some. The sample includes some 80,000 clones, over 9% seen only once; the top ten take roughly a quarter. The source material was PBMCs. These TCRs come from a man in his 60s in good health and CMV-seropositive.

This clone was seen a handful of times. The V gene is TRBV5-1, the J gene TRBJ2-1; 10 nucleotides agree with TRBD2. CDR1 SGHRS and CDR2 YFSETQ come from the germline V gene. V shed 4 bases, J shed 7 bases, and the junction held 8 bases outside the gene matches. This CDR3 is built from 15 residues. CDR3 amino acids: CASSPSGGAENEQFF. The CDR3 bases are TGCGCCAGCAGCCCGAGCGGGGGGGCCGAAAATGAGCAGTTCTTC.

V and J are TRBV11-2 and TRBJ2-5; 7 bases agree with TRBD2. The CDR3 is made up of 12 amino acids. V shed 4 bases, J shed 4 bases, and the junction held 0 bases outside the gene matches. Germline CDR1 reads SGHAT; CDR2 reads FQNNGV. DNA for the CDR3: TGTGCCAGCAGCTCGGGAGGAGAGACCCAGTACTTC. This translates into CASSSGGETQYF.

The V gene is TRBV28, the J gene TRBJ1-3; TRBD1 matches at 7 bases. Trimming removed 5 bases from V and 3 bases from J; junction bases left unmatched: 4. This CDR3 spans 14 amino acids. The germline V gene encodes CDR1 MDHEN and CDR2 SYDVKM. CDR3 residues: CASSPDRLGNTIYF. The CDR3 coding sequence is TGTGCCAGCAGTCCGGACAGGCTTGGAAACACCATATATTTT.